This T cell receptor beta chain was recorded in a study of T cell clonality in common variable immunodeficiency. This clone was observed at least ten times. The CDR3 end is not reached by the read, which stops 3 residues before it; the germline J gene fills it in. The germline gives CDR1 GTSNPN, CDR2 SVGIG (reference sequence). The CDR3 length is 15 residues. Trimming removed 3 bases from V and 4 bases from J; junction bases left unmatched: 4. This table comes from immunoSEQ multiplex PCR, and its TCRdb copy is limited to in-frame clones, with some not included. This set yields under 40,000 clones and no singletons; the top ten hold around 0.87%.

The sample comprised peripheral blood mononuclear cells. The source is a person aged 18-70 years in good health. The rearrangement uses TRBV30 and TRBJ2-1, with TRBD2 matching 12 bases. This CDR3 is CAWSPLAGGYNEQFF. Incomplete CDR3 DNA: TGTGCCTGGAGCCCCCTAGCGGGGGGGTACAATGAG.